This T cell receptor beta chain was recovered during a study of neoadjuvant anti-PD-1 for oral cavity cancer. Across the study: Around day 43, patients without progression received a fourth nivolumab dose before surgery.

Patients had newly diagnosed, untreated stage II-IVA oral cavity squamous cell carcinoma. No culture or expansion preceded analysis of these blood cells. Blood libraries mostly used 450 to 550 ng genomic DNA, six replicates each. Libraries were prepared by immunoSEQ multiplex PCR; TCRdb keeps only in-frame clonotypes and omits some of them. The data contain 75,000 or so clones, about 84% of them singletons. Trimming took off 2 bases at V and 4 bases at J, with 15 bases between the two ends. The CDR3 sequence is 15 residues long. The V gene's germline CDR1 is WNHNN and CDR2 SYGVQD (reference sequence).

The chain has TRBV10-1 and TRBJ2-7, with D possibly matching TRBD2 (5 bases). The receptor's source is a person between 40 and 80 years old with oral cavity squamous cell carcinoma. Sequencing used PBMCs, obtained before nivolumab (anti-PD-1) treatment. The chain's CDR3 is CASSEGGPPSYEQYF. For the CDR3, the DNA is TGCGCCAGCAGTGAGGGAGGTCCACCCAGTTACGAGCAGTACTTC.